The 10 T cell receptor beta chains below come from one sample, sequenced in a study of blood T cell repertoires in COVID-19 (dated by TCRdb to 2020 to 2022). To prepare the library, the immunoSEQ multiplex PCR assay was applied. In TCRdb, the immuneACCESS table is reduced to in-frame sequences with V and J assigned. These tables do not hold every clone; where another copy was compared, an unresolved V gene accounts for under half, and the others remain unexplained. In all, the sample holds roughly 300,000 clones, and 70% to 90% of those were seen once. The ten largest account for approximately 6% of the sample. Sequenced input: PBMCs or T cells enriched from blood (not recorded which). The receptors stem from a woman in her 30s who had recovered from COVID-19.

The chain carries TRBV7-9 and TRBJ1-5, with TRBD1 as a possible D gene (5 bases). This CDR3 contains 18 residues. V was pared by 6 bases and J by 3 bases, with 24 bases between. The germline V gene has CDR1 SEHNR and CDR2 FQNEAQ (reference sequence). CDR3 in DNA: TGTGCCAGCAGTCGAGATGTAGGGGCTCCGAGACCCAATCAGCCCCAGCATTTT. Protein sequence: CASSRDVGAPRPNQPQHF.

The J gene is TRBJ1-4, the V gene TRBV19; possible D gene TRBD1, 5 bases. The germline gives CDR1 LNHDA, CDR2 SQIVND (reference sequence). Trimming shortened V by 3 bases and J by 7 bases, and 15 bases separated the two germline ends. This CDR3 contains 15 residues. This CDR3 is CASSIGGGTIEKLFF. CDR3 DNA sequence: TGTGCCAGTAGTATCGGCGGGGGGACGATTGAAAAACTGTTTTTT.

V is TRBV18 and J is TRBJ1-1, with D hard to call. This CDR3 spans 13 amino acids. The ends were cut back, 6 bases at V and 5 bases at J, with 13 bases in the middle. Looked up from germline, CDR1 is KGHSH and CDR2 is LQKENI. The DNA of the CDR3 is TGTGCCAGCTCCCGGGGTTTCGGAACTGAAGCTTTCTTT. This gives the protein CASSRGFGTEAFF.

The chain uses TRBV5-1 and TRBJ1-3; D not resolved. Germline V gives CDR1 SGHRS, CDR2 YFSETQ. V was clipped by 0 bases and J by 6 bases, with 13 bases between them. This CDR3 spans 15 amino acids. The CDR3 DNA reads TGCGCCAGCAGCTTGGATACAGCAACCCTAAACACCATATATTTT. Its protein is CASSLDTATLNTIYF.

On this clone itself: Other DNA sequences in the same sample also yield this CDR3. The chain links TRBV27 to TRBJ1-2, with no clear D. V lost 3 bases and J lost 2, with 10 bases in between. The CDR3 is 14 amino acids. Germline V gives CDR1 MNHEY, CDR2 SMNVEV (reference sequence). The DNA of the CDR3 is TGTGCCAGCAGTTTTAGAGGTGTGAACTATGGCTACACCTTC. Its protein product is CASSFRGVNYGYTF.

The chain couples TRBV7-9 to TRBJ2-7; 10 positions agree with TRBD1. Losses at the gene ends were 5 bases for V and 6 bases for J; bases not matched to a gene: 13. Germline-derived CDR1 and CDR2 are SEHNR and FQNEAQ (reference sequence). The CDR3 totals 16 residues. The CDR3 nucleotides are TGTGCCAGCAGCAACCGGGACAGGGGATCGTTAGGCGAGCAGTACTTC. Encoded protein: CASSNRDRGSLGEQYF.

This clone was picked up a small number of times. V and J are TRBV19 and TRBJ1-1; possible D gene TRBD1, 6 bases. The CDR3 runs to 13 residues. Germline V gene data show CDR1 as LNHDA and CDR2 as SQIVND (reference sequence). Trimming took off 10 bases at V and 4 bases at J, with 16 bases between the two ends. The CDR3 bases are TGTGCCACTTCGACAGGCCAGGGCACTGAAGCTTTCTTT. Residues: CATSTGQGTEAFF.

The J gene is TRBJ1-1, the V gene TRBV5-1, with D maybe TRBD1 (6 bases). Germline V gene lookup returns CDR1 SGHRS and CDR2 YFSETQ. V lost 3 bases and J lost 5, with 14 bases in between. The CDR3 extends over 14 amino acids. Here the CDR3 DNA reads TGCGCCAGCAGCTCCGACAGGAAATGGACTGAAGCTTTCTTT. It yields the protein CASSSDRKWTEAFF.

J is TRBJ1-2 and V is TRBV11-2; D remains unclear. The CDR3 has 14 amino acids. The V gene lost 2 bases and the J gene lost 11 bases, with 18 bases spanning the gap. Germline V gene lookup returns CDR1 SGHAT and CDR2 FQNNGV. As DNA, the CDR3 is TGTGCCAGCAGCTTAATGGGCTCGGGAACTGGGTACACCTTC. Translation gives CASSLMGSGTGYTF.

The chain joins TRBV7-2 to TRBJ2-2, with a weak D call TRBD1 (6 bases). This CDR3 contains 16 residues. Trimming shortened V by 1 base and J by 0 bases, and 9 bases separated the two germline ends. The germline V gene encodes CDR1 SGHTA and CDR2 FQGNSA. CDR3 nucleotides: TGTGCCAGCAGCTTAGTGGCAGGGGCGAACACCGGGGAGCTGTTTTTT. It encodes CASSLVAGANTGELFF.